Each of the 20 T cell receptor beta chains below was sequenced from the same sample in a study of T cells after yellow fever vaccination (dated by TCRdb to between 2018 and 2021). Libraries were made using 5' RACE. The reads were generated on an Illumina NovaSeq 6000. Using fastp at Q25 and MiXCR, TCRdb reprocessed the public reads and kept productive beta chains. A single entry per CDR3 protein holds the most common genes and DNA from its merged rows. The sample includes a few hundred thousand distinct CDR3 sequences, with about 4% observed a single time. The top ten hold just under 25% of the sample. The treatment or condition label for this specimen denotes: live attenuated yellow fever vaccine strain. The input for sequencing was PBMCs, taken 5 days after the yellow fever booster vaccination. These receptors were obtained from a man aged 18 to 35 who received the YFV17D yellow fever vaccine.

This clonotype came up a few times. This chain joins TRBV24-1 and TRBJ2-1, with TRBD2 identical over 8 bases. V shed 1 base, J shed 3 bases, and the junction held 4 bases outside the gene matches. Germline V lookup: CDR1 KGHDR, CDR2 SFDVKD. The CDR3 loop spans 16 amino acids. CDR3 DNA sequence: TGTGCCACCAGTGATTTCGGGGGGGCAGGCTACAATGAGCAGTTCTTC. It yields the protein CATSDFGGAGYNEQFF.

This chain uses TRBV7-9 with TRBJ2-3, with D perhaps matching TRBD1 (5 bases). The V end lost 5 bases, the J end lost 0 bases, and 12 bases lay between the germline ends. Germline loops: CDR1 SEHNR, CDR2 FQNEAQ (reference sequence). This CDR3 region has 15 residues. In DNA form, the CDR3 reads TGTGCCAGCAGCGAGACAGCTAGTAGCACAGATACGCAGTATTTT. Translated: CASSETASSTDTQYF.

The rearrangement uses TRBV6-5 and TRBJ2-1, with TRBD2 matching over 10 bases. CDR3 length: 16 amino acids. Germline-derived CDR1 and CDR2 are MNHEY and SVGAGI. J lost 7 bases, V lost 5 bases, and 11 bases had no gene match. CDR3 amino acids: CASSPGQRGGINEQFF. CDR3 nucleotide sequence: TGTGCCAGCAGTCCCGGCCAGCGGGGGGGTATTAATGAGCAGTTCTTC.

In this sample, this clonotype turned up many times. CDR3 residues: CASSLAEYSEDTQYF. The CDR3, as DNA: TGCGCCAGCAGCTTGGCAGAGTACTCGGAAGATACGCAGTATTTT. The J gene is TRBJ2-3, the V gene TRBV5-1; D is uncertain. The ends were cut back, 0 bases at V and 5 bases at J, with 13 bases in the middle. The length of the CDR3 is 15 residues. CDR1 and CDR2 from the germline V gene are SGHRS and YFSETQ.

The chain is built from TRBV27 and TRBJ2-5; TRBD2 aligns across 10 bases. The germline CDR1 and CDR2 sequences are MNHEY and SMNVEV (reference sequence). The CDR3 consists of 20 residues. V shed 6 bases and J 4 bases; nucleotides not matched to a gene: 23. CDR3 loop: CASRSTRASGGFFGGETQYF. Written as DNA, the CDR3 is TGTGCCAGCAGATCCACCAGGGCTAGCGGGGGTTTTTTTGGGGGAGAGACCCAGTACTTC.

This clonotype occurred a few times. CDR3 region: CSTTGQGHYGYTF. The CDR3 DNA sequence: TGCAGCACCACCGGACAGGGTCACTATGGCTACACCTTC. The gene calls are TRBV29-1 and TRBJ1-2; 8 bases match TRBD1. J lost 3 bases, V lost 8 bases, and 8 bases had no gene match. The CDR3 loop spans 13 amino acids. Germline V gene sequence: CDR1 SQVTM, CDR2 ANQGSEA.

This clonotype was recorded many times. This chain uses TRBV12-3 or TRBV12-4 with TRBJ2-2; 11 bases map to TRBD2. V was clipped by 5 bases and J by 3 bases; unmatched bases: 2. The CDR3 length is 15 residues. CDR3 sequence (DNA): TGTGCCAGCAGTGCACTAGCGGGGGACACCGGGGAGCTGTTTTTT. Amino acid sequence: CASSALAGDTGELFF.

This clonotype came up a few times. V gene TRBV9 combines with J gene TRBJ2-1; D gene unclear. Per germline, CDR1 SGDLS and CDR2 YYNGEE. V shed 2 bases and J shed 4 bases, with 13 bases lying between them. The CDR3 is made up of 15 amino acids. CDR3 sequence: CASSVGSVLYNEQFF. Here the CDR3 DNA reads TGTGCCAGCAGCGTGGGCAGTGTACTTTACAATGAGCAGTTCTTC.

This clonotype was recorded many times. The chain uses TRBV5-1 and TRBJ1-2; 7 nucleotides line up with TRBD1. Losses at the gene ends were 4 bases for V and 6 bases for J; bases not matched to a gene: 6. Germline assignment: CDR1 SGHRS and CDR2 YFSETQ. The CDR3 has 13 amino acids. The CDR3 is CASSADRVDGYTF. The CDR3 nucleotides read TGCGCCAGCAGCGCAGACAGGGTTGATGGCTACACCTTC.

The chain recombines TRBV5-1 with TRBJ2-3, with 9 bases aligning to TRBD1. In germline, CDR1 is SGHRS, CDR2 YFSETQ. The CDR3 has 16 residues. J gave up 2 bases and V 4 bases, and 8 bases lay outside the gene matches. The CDR3 DNA sequence: TGCGCCAGCAGCAGAGGGGGACAGGGTATCACAGATACGCAGTATTTT. Translated: CASSRGGQGITDTQYF.

This clonotype has at least ten counts. This sequence joins TRBV3-1 and TRBJ2-2; 9 nucleotides line up with TRBD2. The junction had 10 bases not matched to a gene; V was cut back by 3 bases and J by 2 bases. CDR3 length: 18 amino acids. Germline V lookup: CDR1 LGHDT, CDR2 YNNKEL (reference sequence). CDR3: CASSHHPTSGSNTGELFF. The CDR3 bases are TGTGCCAGCAGCCACCACCCGACTAGCGGCTCTAACACCGGGGAGCTGTTTTTT.

This chain uses TRBV5-4 with TRBJ1-4, with 9 bases aligning to TRBD1. CDR1 is SGHNT and CDR2 is YYREEE in the germline V gene (reference sequence). This CDR3 contains 15 residues. V lost 4 bases and J lost 5; bases outside the gene matches: 6. The CDR3 DNA sequence: TGTGCCAGCAGCGGACCCGGGACAGGGAATGAAAAACTGTTTTTT. Translation gives CASSGPGTGNEKLFF.

In this sample, this clonotype turned up many times. The chain uses TRBV7-2 and TRBJ2-3; D is perhaps TRBD1 (5 bases). CDR3 size: 15 residues. Germline V gene lookup returns CDR1 SGHTA and CDR2 FQGNSA. The V gene lost 9 bases and the J gene lost 0 bases, with 16 bases spanning the gap. CDR3 bases: TGTGCCAGTCGGCTAGGGGCTACCAGCACAGATACGCAGTATTTT. Amino acid sequence: CASRLGATSTDTQYF.

The chain uses TRBV4-1 and TRBJ1-6; 8 bases map to TRBD1. The CDR3 consists of 16 residues. Germline CDR1 and CDR2: MGHRA and YSYEKL. V gave up 2 bases and J gave up 14 bases; unmatched junction bases: 14. CDR3 in DNA: TGCGCCAGCAGCCAAAGGGCGACAGGGGATCAGAGGACCCTCCACTTT. It yields the protein CASSQRATGDQRTLHF.

This clonotype has more than one count but fewer than ten. V gene TRBV10-3 combines with J gene TRBJ2-2; 12 nucleotides match TRBD2. Germline CDR1 ENHRY, CDR2 SYGVKD. The CDR3 extends over 14 amino acids. With 11 bases clipped from V and 4 bases from J, the junction kept 5 bases outside the gene matches. The CDR3 coding sequence is TGTGCCCTCGGGACTAGCGGGTCCACCGGGGAGCTGTTTTTT. Its protein product is CALGTSGSTGELFF.

This clonotype was observed many times. The chain recombines TRBV7-2 with TRBJ2-7, with TRBD1 matching 7 bases. Germline V gene lookup returns CDR1 SGHTA and CDR2 FQGNSA. This CDR3 has 15 residues. V gave up 0 bases and J gave up 4 bases; unmatched junction bases: 6. CDR3 sequence: CASSLAQGTEYEQYV. CDR3 coding DNA: TGTGCCAGCAGCTTAGCGCAGGGGACAGAGTACGAGCAGTACGTC.

The table lists this clonotype with a few counts. The chain is built from TRBV9 and TRBJ1-2; D perhaps matches TRBD1 (6 bases). V lost 1 base to trimming and J lost 8 bases, with 9 bases between them. This CDR3 has 12 residues. CDR1 is SGDLS and CDR2 is YYNGEE in the germline V gene. The CDR3 sequence is CASSVYGGGYTF. The CDR3 DNA reads as TGTGCCAGCAGCGTATACGGGGGCGGCTACACCTTC.

V is TRBV20-1 and J is TRBJ2-5, with a possible D match to TRBD1 (6 bases). V was cut by 5 bases and J by 5 bases, with 21 bases left in between. This CDR3 is 15 amino acids long. The germline V gene has CDR1 DFQATT and CDR2 SNEGSKA (reference sequence). The CDR3 loop reads CSAVDLGTSQETQYF. The CDR3 region has the DNA TGCAGTGCTGTTGATCTAGGGACATCTCAGGAGACCCAGTACTTC.

This clonotype was observed a handful of times. This rearrangement joins TRBV6-6 to TRBJ1-5; maybe TRBD1 (5 bases). Per germline, CDR1 MNHNY and CDR2 SVGAGI (reference sequence). The CDR3 has 13 residues. With 11 bases removed from V and 9 bases from J, the gap between germline ends came to 20 bases. CDR3 amino acids: CAGSLGGFPPQHF. CDR3 DNA sequence: TGTGCCGGCTCCCTCGGGGGATTTCCGCCCCAGCATTTT.

The chain carries TRBV6-5 and TRBJ2-5; D remains unclear. The ends were cut back, 5 bases at V and 5 bases at J, with 15 bases in the middle. Germline V lookup: CDR1 MNHEY, CDR2 SVGAGI. This CDR3 has 14 amino acids. CDR3 loop: CASSIHNLEETQYF. CDR3 nucleotides: TGTGCCAGCAGTATACACAATTTGGAGGAGACCCAGTACTTC.